Shown below are 18 T cell receptor beta chains from a single sample sequenced in a study of blood T cell repertoires in COVID-19. The assay was immunoSEQ multiplex PCR, and TCRdb's table has in-frame clones only and misses some. The sample has 160,000 or so clones; roughly 87% are singletons. Sequenced material: peripheral blood. These receptors came from a woman between 50 and 59 years old with acute or convalescent COVID-19.

The rearrangement uses TRBV13 and TRBJ2-1, with TRBD2 as a possible D gene (5 bases). Looked up from germline, CDR1 is PRHDT and CDR2 is FYEKMQ (reference sequence). The CDR3 is 16 residues long. The ends were cut back, 5 bases at V and 1 base at J, with 15 bases in the middle. In DNA form, the CDR3 reads TGTGCCAGCAGCCCGGGAACGGGTGCGTCCTACAATGAGCAGTTCTTC. Its translation: CASSPGTGASYNEQFF.

The V gene is TRBV5-1, the J gene TRBJ2-7; 9 bases map to TRBD2. The CDR3 covers 15 residues. Germline-derived CDR1 and CDR2 are SGHRS and YFSETQ. V lost 6 bases to trimming and J lost 1 base; unmatched junction nucleotides: 8. Written as DNA, the CDR3 is TGCGCCAGCACCCCTGTAGCGGGGGAATCCTACGAGCAGTACTTC. It codes for CASTPVAGESYEQYF.

This chain uses TRBV5-1 with TRBJ2-7, with TRBD2 identical over 13 bases. The CDR3 is 15 residues long. V lost 2 bases and J lost 5; bases outside the gene matches: 4. The germline CDR1 and CDR2 sequences are SGHRS and YFSETQ. The CDR3 spells CASSFGLAGANEQYF. CDR3 coding DNA: TGCGCCAGCAGCTTTGGACTAGCGGGAGCCAACGAGCAGTACTTC.

The gene calls are TRBV19 and TRBJ1-3; D not resolved. Deletions cut 6 bases from V and 4 bases from J, with 4 bases between. Germline V gene data show CDR1 as LNHDA and CDR2 as SQIVND (reference sequence). CDR3 size: 11 residues. The CDR3 nucleotides read TGTGCCAGTAGCGAGGGAAACACCATATATTTT. Encoded protein: CASSEGNTIYF.

In DNA, the CDR3 is TGTGCCAGCAGCCAAGCCGGACAGATCGACGGCTACACCTTC. It specifies CASSQAGQIDGYTF. The J gene is TRBJ1-2, the V gene TRBV4-2; maybe TRBD1 (6 bases). The CDR3 length is 14 residues. The germline V gene has CDR1 LGHNA and CDR2 YNFKEQ. V was trimmed by 1 base and J by 8 bases, leaving 14 bases between them.

The chain is built from TRBV7-2 and TRBJ2-3; TRBD2 matches at 9 bases. The CDR3 loop spans 16 amino acids. Germline CDR1 SGHTA, CDR2 FQGNSA. J gave up 3 bases and V 3 bases, and 7 bases lay outside the gene matches. CDR3 nucleotides: TGTGCCAGCAGCTTCGCGGGAGGGGTGGGGACAGATACGCAGTATTTT. As protein: CASSFAGGVGTDTQYF.

The chain couples TRBV30 to TRBJ1-1; D is unclear. The CDR3 consists of 12 residues. CDR1 is GTSNPN and CDR2 is SVGIG in the germline V gene (reference sequence). V lost 2 bases and J lost 8, with 12 bases in between. The CDR3 protein is CAWSPLYEEAFF. The CDR3 DNA is TGTGCCTGGAGTCCCCTATATGAAGAAGCTTTCTTT.

This sequence joins TRBV19 and TRBJ1-4; 7 positions match TRBD1. Germline V gives CDR1 LNHDA, CDR2 SQIVND (reference sequence). This CDR3 has 12 residues. The trim removed 5 bases at V and 7 bases at J, leaving 1 base unmatched. Written as DNA, the CDR3 is TGTGCCAGTAGTCGGGACAGTGAAAAACTGTTTTTT. Its translation: CASSRDSEKLFF.

The sample holds one count of this clone. This chain links TRBV5-5 with TRBJ2-7; D gene uncertain. The CDR3 totals 17 residues. V was cut by 0 bases and J by 2 bases, with 18 bases left in between. Germline V CDR1 and CDR2: SGHKS, YYEKEE (reference sequence). CDR3 coding DNA: TGTGCCAGCAGCTTGGGAGGAGCGCTGCTCCCCCCCTACGAGCAGTACTTC. Translated: CASSLGGALLPPYEQYF.

This chain uses TRBV6-2 or TRBV6-3 with TRBJ2-2; maybe TRBD1 (5 bases). The CDR3 contains 15 residues. CDR1 is MNHEY, CDR2 SVGEGT, per germline. V shed 5 bases and J shed 0 bases, with 10 bases lying between them. Written as DNA, the CDR3 is TGTGCCAGCAGTCGACAGAGTCCGAACACCGGGGAGCTGTTTTTT. Protein: CASSRQSPNTGELFF.

This chain joins TRBV2 and TRBJ1-2, with no clear D. This CDR3 region has 12 residues. V was clipped by 2 bases and J by 7 bases, with 8 bases between them. The germline V gene encodes CDR1 SNHLY and CDR2 FYNNEI. Here the CDR3 DNA reads TGTGCCAGCAGTGAATGGGCAGCTGGCTACACCTTC. Translated, it gives CASSEWAAGYTF.

V and J are TRBV6-5 and TRBJ1-4, with 7 nucleotides matching TRBD1. Germline V lookup: CDR1 MNHEY, CDR2 SVGAGI. CDR3 size: 14 residues. The V gene end was trimmed by 7 bases and the J gene end by 4 bases; junction bases not matched to a gene: 6. In DNA form, the CDR3 reads TGTGCCAGCACTTCGGGACAGCTTAATGAAAAACTGTTTTTT. Its translation: CASTSGQLNEKLFF.

The V gene is TRBV10-3, the J gene TRBJ1-6; the match to TRBD1 covers 9 bases. This CDR3 is 15 amino acids long. Germline CDR1 ENHRY, CDR2 SYGVKD. V shed 6 bases, J shed 10 bases, and the junction held 10 bases outside the gene matches. The CDR3 spells CAISLGQGSASPLHF. In DNA, the CDR3 is TGTGCCATCAGCTTGGGACAGGGATCGGCATCACCCCTCCACTTT.

The chain carries TRBV24-1 and TRBJ1-5; no definite D call. CDR3 length: 13 amino acids. CDR1 is KGHDR, CDR2 SFDVKD, per germline. The V end lost 5 bases, the J end lost 2 bases, and 6 bases lay between the germline ends. The DNA for the CDR3 is TGTGCCACCAGTGGCGGTGGCAATCAGCCCCAGCATTTT. Its protein is CATSGGGNQPQHF.

The rearrangement links TRBV11-2 to TRBJ2-1, with no clear D. Germline V gives CDR1 SGHAT, CDR2 FQNNGV. The CDR3 is made up of 18 amino acids. Trimming stripped 5 bases from V and 3 bases from J, with 23 bases between. The CDR3: CASSQMAGTRLYYNEQFF. In nucleotides, the CDR3 is TGTGCCAGCAGCCAAATGGCCGGAACCAGGTTATACTACAATGAGCAGTTCTTC.

The chain couples TRBV19 to TRBJ2-1; 13 nucleotides agree with TRBD2. The germline V gene has CDR1 LNHDA and CDR2 SQIVND (reference sequence). V lost 9 bases to trimming and J lost 7 bases; unmatched junction nucleotides: 6. The CDR3 is 14 residues long. The DNA of the CDR3 is TGTGCCAGCAGACTAGCGGGAGGAATTAATGAGCAGTTCTTC. Translated: CASRLAGGINEQFF.

This clone was seen only a few times. This rearrangement joins TRBV6-5 to TRBJ1-2; D gene uncertain. V lost 7 bases and J 6 bases, leaving 15 bases between the germline ends. The CDR3 totals 13 residues. CDR1 is MNHEY, CDR2 SVGAGI, per germline. The CDR3 DNA reads TGTGCCAGCACGCATGATCAGGCCAATGGCTACACCTTC. Its protein product is CASTHDQANGYTF.

The chain employs TRBV18 and TRBJ1-4; D is ambiguous. CDR1 KGHSH and CDR2 LQKENI come from the germline V gene. This CDR3 region has 13 residues. V was trimmed by 1 base and J by 6 bases, leaving 6 bases between them. The CDR3 nucleotides read TGTGCCAGCTCACCACTAGAGGATGAAAAACTGTTTTTT. Translation: CASSPLEDEKLFF.